A selection of T cell receptor beta chains follows, all from one sample in a study of shared clonotypes between healthy human individuals. Profiling relied on immunoSEQ multiplex PCR, and the TCRdb table lists in-frame clones only, not all of them. The table lists roughly 1,600,000 clones, around 98.5% of them singletons. Specimen: naive CD4+ T cells sorted from blood. The source is a man in his thirties or forties in good health. The CDR3 runs from the conserved cysteine through the conserved F or W. D genes are given only for firm matches. Some rows have no size entry. The others give once, few or many, or a class for an expanded clone.

TRBJ2-7 TRBV4-2 . . CASSQAGGGAEQYF TGTGCCAGCAGCCAAGCCGGGGGAGGCGCCGAGCAGTACTTC
TRBJ2-4 TRBV19 . . CASSILLSVAKNIQYF TGTGCCAGTAGTATCTTGCTATCTGTAGCCAAAAACATTCAGTACTTC
TRBJ2-7 TRBV6-5 . . CASSYSEPLGEQYF TGTGCCAGCAGTTACTCGGAACCCCTTGGGGAGCAGTACTTC
TRBJ2-1 TRBV11-3 . . CASSFSGSSYNEQFF TGTGCCAGCAGCTTTAGTGGGAGCTCCTACAATGAGCAGTTCTTC
TRBJ2-7 TRBV18 once TRBD2 CASSSGLAGYEQYF TGTGCCAGCTCATCCGGACTAGCGGGGTACGAGCAGTACTTC
TRBJ2-2 TRBV13 . . CASSPRGAGAVGELFF TGTGCCAGCAGTCCTAGGGGGGCGGGAGCTGTCGGGGAGCTGTTTTTT
TRBJ2-2 TRBV19 . . CASTSVGHTGELFF TGTGCCAGTACCTCCGTCGGTCACACCGGGGAGCTGTTTTTT
TRBJ2-7 TRBV7-9 . . CASSLVGPGQYF TGTGCCAGCAGCTTAGTCGGGCCCGGGCAGTACTTC
TRBJ1-1 TRBV6-8 . . CASTPRVGSKRDMNTEAFF TGTGCCAGCACCCCTAGGGTTGGCAGCAAGCGGGACATGAACACTGAAGCTTTCTTT
TRBJ1-2 TRBV5-5 . . CASSLAGPFYGYTF TGTGCCAGCAGCTTGGCCGGGCCGTTCTATGGCTACACCTTC
TRBJ2-2 TRBV23-1 . TRBD2 CASSQSNGRAIGELFF TGCGCCAGCAGTCAATCGAACGGGAGGGCCATCGGGGAGCTGTTTTTT
TRBJ2-2 TRBV10-1 . . CARKTPGNDTGELFF TGCGCCAGGAAAACGCCAGGGAACGACACCGGGGAGCTGTTTTTT
TRBJ1-3 TRBV7-8 . . CASSLGRGAIGNTIYF TGTGCCAGCAGCTTAGGGCGGGGGGCGATTGGAAACACCATATATTTT
TRBJ2-1 TRBV11-2 . . CASSFRGAKYNEQFF TGTGCCAGCAGCTTTCGGGGGGCGAAGTACAATGAGCAGTTCTTC
TRBJ2-7 TRBV6-5 . TRBD1 CANGTGVAVYEQYF TGTGCCAATGGGACAGGGGTCGCAGTCTACGAGCAGTACTTC
TRBJ2-2 TRBV15 once . CATSRPNTGELFF TGTGCCACCAGCAGACCCAACACCGGGGAGCTGTTTTTT
TRBJ2-2 TRBV2 . TRBD2 CASRTPGLAGAFTGELFF TGTGCCAGCAGGACCCCCGGACTAGCGGGAGCGTTCACCGGGGAGCTGTTTTTT
TRBJ2-1 TRBV19 . TRBD2 CASSITSGFYNEQFF TGTGCCAGTAGTATAACTAGCGGGTTCTACAATGAGCAGTTCTTC
TRBJ2-7 TRBV5-8 . TRBD1 CASSYGTVVTYEQYF TGTGCCAGCAGCTATGGGACAGTAGTTACCTACGAGCAGTACTTC
TRBJ2-2 TRBV19 . . CASSMTLNTGELFF TGTGCCAGTAGTATGACCTTGAACACCGGGGAGCTGTTTTTT
TRBJ2-7 TRBV10-3 . . CAISWTNYEQYF TGTGCCATCAGTTGGACCAACTACGAGCAGTACTTC
TRBJ2-7 TRBV5-6 . TRBD1 CASSWDRGLTEQYF TGTGCCAGCAGCTGGGACAGGGGGTTAACCGAGCAGTACTTC
TRBJ1-1 TRBV7-6 . . CASNSIPGRGSTEAFF TGTGCCAGCAACTCCATCCCGGGGAGGGGGAGTACTGAAGCTTTCTTT
TRBJ2-1 TRBV20-1 . . CSARGRVEQFF TGCAGTGCTAGAGGCAGGGTAGAGCAGTTCTTC
TRBJ2-3 TRBV5-4 . TRBD1 CASSLGQALSTDTQYF TGTGCCAGCAGTCTCGGACAGGCACTATCAACAGATACGCAGTATTTT